These 23 T cell receptor beta chains share one sample of origin, sequenced in a study of T cells after yellow fever vaccination. One entry per CDR3 protein, called by TCRdb with MiXCR from the 5' RACE reads. The sample shows 300,000 to 400,000 distinct CDR3 sequences, approximately 12% of them seen only once. The sequences come from CD4+ T cells sorted from PBMCs, collected 15 days after the yellow fever booster vaccination. The receptors were gathered from a man younger than 35 who received the YFV17D yellow fever vaccine.

The chain is built from TRBV4-1 and TRBJ1-2; 9 bases match TRBD1. Per germline, CDR1 MGHRA and CDR2 YSYEKL. The CDR3 covers 15 residues. The V gene end was trimmed by 0 bases and the J gene end by 4 bases; junction bases not matched to a gene: 3. The CDR3 here is CASSQDDRGSYGYTF. CDR3 sequence (DNA): TGCGCCAGCAGCCAAGATGACAGGGGGAGCTATGGCTACACCTTC.

This chain links TRBV20-1 with TRBJ2-3; either TRBD1 or TRBD2 may supply D (5 bases each). This CDR3 has 13 amino acids. From germline, CDR1 is DFQATT and CDR2 SNEGSKA (reference sequence). V was cut by 5 bases and J by 5 bases, with 14 bases left in between. CDR3 nucleotide sequence: TGCAGTGCTTGCCGGGACCTTGAAGATACGCAGTATTTT. This encodes CSACRDLEDTQYF.

The chain couples TRBV7-9 to TRBJ1-3; 9 bases are a match to TRBD1. CDR3 length: 17 amino acids. Trimming removed 2 bases from V and 2 bases from J; junction bases left unmatched: 7. CDR1 and CDR2 (germline): SEHNR, FQNEAQ (reference sequence). CDR3 protein: CASSLNLGQGTGNTIYF. CDR3 in DNA: TGTGCCAGCAGCTTAAATCTGGGACAGGGCACTGGAAACACCATATATTTT.

This clonotype was detected only a few times. The chain is built from TRBV7-2 and TRBJ1-5, with D perhaps matching TRBD1 (6 bases). V was pared by 5 bases and J by 5 bases, with 19 bases between. Per germline, CDR1 SGHTA and CDR2 FQGNSA. CDR3 size: 16 residues. CDR3: CASSTGTGLWHQPQHF. The CDR3 DNA sequence: TGTGCCAGCAGCACGGGCACAGGGTTATGGCATCAGCCCCAGCATTTT.

This clonotype came up a few times. The V call is TRBV5-1, the J call TRBJ1-4; D is possibly TRBD1 (5 bases). Germline CDR1 reads SGHRS; CDR2 reads YFSETQ. V dropped 0 bases and J dropped 7 bases, with 16 bases sitting between them. The length of the CDR3 is 16 residues. CDR3 protein: CASSLAPGQGGEKLFF. CDR3 nucleotide sequence: TGCGCCAGCAGCTTGGCCCCCGGACAAGGAGGTGAAAAACTGTTTTTT.

The sample holds a few counts of this clonotype. The chain has TRBV7-2 and TRBJ1-2, with D tentatively TRBD1 (6 bases). This CDR3 is built from 14 residues. V dropped 4 bases and J dropped 6 bases, with 15 bases sitting between them. CDR1 is SGHTA and CDR2 is FQGNSA in the germline V gene. CDR3 coding DNA: TGTGCCAGCAGCTCCAGAGGGGGGGTTCATGGCTACACCTTC. Translation gives CASSSRGGVHGYTF. The whole variable domain, remainder taken from reference TRBV7-2 and TRBJ1-2, is GAGVSQSPSNKVTEKGKDVELRCDPISGHTALYWYRQSLGQGLEFLIYFQGNSAPDKSGLPSDRFSAERTGGSVSTLTIQRTQQEDSAVYLCASSSRGGVHGYTFGSGTRLTVV.

There are many counts of this clonotype. The chain employs TRBV5-1 and TRBJ2-2; 8 nucleotides line up with TRBD2. Germline loops: CDR1 SGHRS, CDR2 YFSETQ. There are 15 residues in the CDR3. The ends lost 4 bases at V and 2 bases at J; junction bases unmatched: 4. The CDR3 DNA is TGCGCCAGCAGCCGCAGCGGGGGAAACACCGGGGAGCTGTTTTTT. It codes for CASSRSGGNTGELFF.

This clonotype has only a few counts. This chain joins TRBV5-6 and TRBJ1-2; 12 positions agree with TRBD1. Germline trimming cut 1 base from V and 7 bases from J; bases unmatched to any gene: 8. Germline V gives CDR1 SGHDT, CDR2 YYEEEE. CDR3 size: 16 residues. CDR3 sequence: CASSLLAGQGAGGYTF. For the CDR3, the DNA is TGTGCCAGCAGCTTGTTAGCGGGACAGGGGGCCGGTGGCTACACCTTC.

The rearrangement joins TRBV5-1 to TRBJ2-7, with D possibly TRBD2 on 6 matching bases. Deletions cut 0 bases from V and 3 bases from J, with 19 bases between. The CDR3 sequence is 17 residues long. The germline V gene encodes CDR1 SGHRS and CDR2 YFSETQ. CDR3 region: CASSLGPIRDWNYEQYF. CDR3 coding DNA: TGCGCCAGCAGCTTGGGGCCCATCCGGGACTGGAACTACGAGCAGTACTTC.

J is TRBJ1-2 and V is TRBV7-8; D call uncertain. V was trimmed by 5 bases and J by 12 bases, leaving 19 bases between them. Per the germline V gene, CDR1 is SGHVS and CDR2 is FQNEAQ. The CDR3 consists of 13 residues. DNA for the CDR3: TGTGCCAGCAGCCCCGCAGGCAGGACTGGGCACACCTTC. The encoded protein is CASSPAGRTGHTF.

This clonotype has ten or more counts. This rearrangement joins TRBV6-2 or TRBV6-3 to TRBJ1-5, with a possible D match to TRBD1 (6 bases). CDR3 size: 16 residues. Germline V gives CDR1 MNHEY, CDR2 SVGEGT. V lost 0 bases and J lost 0, with 9 bases in between. CDR3 sequence reads: CASSYSTGSSNQPQHF. In DNA, the CDR3 is TGTGCCAGCAGTTACTCTACAGGGTCTAGCAATCAGCCCCAGCATTTT.

Only a few counts were recorded for this clonotype. The chain uses TRBV5-1 and TRBJ2-5; 14 nucleotides agree with TRBD2. Germline CDR1 and CDR2: SGHRS and YFSETQ. After removal of 4 bases from V and 5 bases from J, the junction contained 7 bases not matched to a gene. The CDR3 sequence is 16 residues long. The CDR3 is CASSVGTSGGGETQYF. The CDR3 DNA is TGCGCCAGCAGCGTCGGGACTAGCGGGGGCGGGGAGACCCAGTACTTC.

The chain employs TRBV4-1 and TRBJ2-7; D may correspond to TRBD1 or TRBD2 (5 bases each). Trimming pared 2 bases from V and 4 bases from J, leaving 18 bases between. This CDR3 has 16 amino acids. The germline CDR1 and CDR2 sequences are MGHRA and YSYEKL. This chain's CDR3 is CASSQPVRGRVYEQYF. The CDR3 DNA reads as TGCGCCAGCAGCCAACCTGTGAGGGGCAGGGTTTACGAGCAGTACTTC.

This clonotype was picked up a small number of times. The rearrangement joins TRBV28 to TRBJ2-5; no clear D gene. The germline V gene encodes CDR1 MDHEN and CDR2 SYDVKM. V lost 7 bases and J 3 bases, leaving 9 bases between the germline ends. The length of the CDR3 is 12 residues. CDR3 nucleotide sequence: TGTGCCAGCATCGGCCAGGAAGAGACCCAGTACTTC. Its protein product is CASIGQEETQYF. Based on the CDR3 plus reference TRBV28 and TRBJ2-5, the full variable domain is DVKVTQSSRYLVKRTGEKVFLECVQDMDHENMFWYRQDPGLGLRLIYFSYDVKMKEKGDIPEGYSVSREKKERFSLILESASTNQTSMYLCASIGQEETQYFGPGTRLLVL.

This clonotype was observed a handful of times. This chain connects TRBV10-3 to TRBJ1-2; TRBD1 matches 11 bases. Germline V lookup: CDR1 ENHRY, CDR2 SYGVKD. This CDR3 contains 15 residues. V shed 3 bases and J 7 bases; nucleotides not matched to a gene: 7. The CDR3, as DNA: TGTGCCATCAGTGAAGGCCCCGGGACAGGGGGTGGCTACACCTTC. Protein product: CAISEGPGTGGGYTF.

The chain combines TRBV12-3 or TRBV12-4 with TRBJ2-3, with a weak D call TRBD1 (7 bases). The V gene lost 6 bases and the J gene lost 6 bases, with 16 bases spanning the gap. The CDR3 has 14 amino acids. The CDR3 sequence: CASSRTGGGDTQYF. CDR3 DNA sequence: TGTGCCAGCAGCCGGACAGGAGGAGGGGATACGCAGTATTTT.

There are a few counts of this clonotype. CDR3 coding DNA: TGTGCCAGCAGCAAAAAGGGCTCGCGGAGCTATGGCTACACCTTC. As protein: CASSKKGSRSYGYTF. J is TRBJ1-2 and V is TRBV21-1. TRBV21-1 is tagged as a pseudogene. The CDR3 is 15 residues long.

This clonotype was seen only a few times. The chain has TRBV7-2 and TRBJ2-3; D possibly corresponds to TRBD2 (5 bases). The CDR3 loop spans 12 amino acids. CDR1 SGHTA and CDR2 FQGNSA come from the germline V gene. Trimming stripped 5 bases from V and 9 bases from J, with 12 bases between. As DNA, the CDR3 is TGTGCCAGCAGCCTGAACACTAGAACGCAGTATTTT. Its translation: CASSLNTRTQYF.

This clonotype was detected a few times. The chain joins TRBV5-1 to TRBJ2-3, with D perhaps matching TRBD2 (6 bases). This CDR3 contains 12 residues. Per the germline V gene, CDR1 is SGHRS and CDR2 is YFSETQ. V dropped 6 bases and J dropped 2 bases, with 7 bases sitting between them. The CDR3 is CASTGDTDTQYF. The CDR3 nucleotides are TGCGCCAGCACGGGAGACACAGATACGCAGTATTTT. The variable domain in full, completed from reference TRBV5-1 and TRBJ2-3, reads KAGVTQTPRYLIKTRGQQVTLSCSPISGHRSVSWYQQTPGQGLQFLFEYFSETQRNKGNFPGRFSGRQFSNSRSEMNVSTLELGDSALYLCASTGDTDTQYFGPGTRLTVL.

A few counts support this clonotype. The rearrangement joins TRBV9 to TRBJ1-2, with a tentative D call TRBD1 (5 bases). The CDR3 length is 15 residues. V lost 0 bases to trimming and J lost 8 bases, with 17 bases between them. The germline gives CDR1 SGDLS, CDR2 YYNGEE. This CDR3 reads CASSVVPGGAEGYTF. CDR3 nucleotide sequence: TGTGCCAGCAGCGTAGTACCAGGTGGGGCGGAGGGCTACACCTTC.

The J gene is TRBJ2-1, the V gene TRBV4-2; no clear D gene. Germline V CDR1 and CDR2: LGHNA, YNFKEQ. The CDR3 extends over 13 amino acids. The germline V and J ends were trimmed by 0 bases and 10 bases, with 10 bases remaining between them. The CDR3 loop is CASSQDRLREQFF. The CDR3 region has the DNA TGTGCCAGCAGCCAAGATCGACTCAGAGAGCAGTTCTTC.

This clonotype was seen many times. This chain links TRBV24-1 with TRBJ2-3; D gene unclear. The CDR3 has 12 residues. Germline lookup yields CDR1 KGHDR and CDR2 SFDVKD. Trimming shortened V by 4 bases and J by 3 bases, and 4 bases separated the two germline ends. This chain's CDR3 is CATSESTDTQYF. The CDR3 DNA reads as TGTGCCACCAGTGAATCGACAGATACGCAGTATTTT.

The chain uses TRBV28 and TRBJ1-5; D not certain. V gave up 9 bases and J gave up 0 bases, with 9 bases separating them. This CDR3 is built from 13 residues. Per germline, CDR1 MDHEN and CDR2 SYDVKM. The DNA for the CDR3 is TGTGCCAGTAGGACTACTAGCAATCAGCCCCAGCATTTT. Translation: CASRTTSNQPQHF. The full variable domain, its missing parts supplied by reference TRBV28 and TRBJ1-5, is DVKVTQSSRYLVKRTGEKVFLECVQDMDHENMFWYRQDPGLGLRLIYFSYDVKMKEKGDIPEGYSVSREKKERFSLILESASTNQTSMYLCASRTTSNQPQHFGDGTRLSIL.